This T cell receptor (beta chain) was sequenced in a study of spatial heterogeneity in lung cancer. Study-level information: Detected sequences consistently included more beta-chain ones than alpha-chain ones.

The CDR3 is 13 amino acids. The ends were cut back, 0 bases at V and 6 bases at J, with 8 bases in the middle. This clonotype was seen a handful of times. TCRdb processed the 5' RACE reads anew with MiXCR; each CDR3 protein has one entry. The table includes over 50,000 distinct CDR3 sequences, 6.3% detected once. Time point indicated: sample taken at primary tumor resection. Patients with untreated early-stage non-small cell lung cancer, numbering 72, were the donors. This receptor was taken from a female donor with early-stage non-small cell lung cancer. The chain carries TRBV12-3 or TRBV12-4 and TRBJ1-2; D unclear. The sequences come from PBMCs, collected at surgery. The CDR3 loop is CASSLARSDGYTF. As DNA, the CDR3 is TGTGCCAGCAGTTTAGCGCGATCGGATGGCTACACCTTC.